What follows are 17 T cell receptor beta chains derived from one specimen sequenced in a study of human versus mouse CDR3 diversity and MHC coevolution. The assay was immunoSEQ multiplex PCR, and TCRdb's table has in-frame clones only and misses some. The repertoire includes about 81,000 clones, just under 95% of them detected once, and 1.3% to 1.5% sits in the top ten. Sequenced sample: naive CD4+ T cells from blood. Documented subset: CD45RO-negative CD62L-positive naive CD4 T cells. These receptors all stem from a person aged 30 to 70 in good health.

This chain links TRBV12-1 with TRBJ1-4. TRBV12-1 is a listed pseudogene. The CDR3 contains 14 residues. Here the CDR3 reads CASSTVVPSEKLFF. In DNA form, the CDR3 reads TGTGCCAGCTCCACGGTAGTACCCTCGGAAAAACTGTTTTTT.

The chain is built from TRBV5-1 and TRBJ2-7, with a tentative D call TRBD2 (5 bases). This CDR3 has 15 residues. Between the trimmed V and J ends, which lost 5 bases and 2 bases, there was a span of 17 bases. Germline values: CDR1 SGHRS, CDR2 YFSETQ. The CDR3 sequence is CASSQIDGGTYEQYF. CDR3 in DNA: TGCGCCAGCAGTCAAATAGACGGAGGCACCTACGAGCAGTACTTC.

The chain's CDR3 is CASSVSRGTGELFF. CDR3 nucleotide sequence: TGTGCCAGCAGCGTATCCCGGGGCACCGGGGAGCTGTTTTTT. The chain employs TRBV9 and TRBJ2-2; D perhaps matches TRBD2 (5 bases). Trimming pared 1 base from V and 4 bases from J, leaving 8 bases between. Germline V gene lookup returns CDR1 SGDLS and CDR2 YYNGEE. The CDR3 spans 14 residues.

The rearrangement links TRBV5-4 to TRBJ2-7; TRBD2 might be the D (5 bases). This CDR3 is built from 13 residues. With 4 bases removed from V and 7 bases from J, the gap between germline ends came to 15 bases. CDR1 is SGHNT, CDR2 YYREEE, per germline (reference sequence). The CDR3 bases are TGTGCCAGCAGCGCGGCTCCGGGATGGGAGCAGTACTTC. It codes for CASSAAPGWEQYF.

This clone was counted a few times. The chain recombines TRBV7-6 with TRBJ1-1; D perhaps matches TRBD1 (5 bases). Trimming stripped 5 bases from V and 3 bases from J, with 10 bases between. The CDR3 runs 13 residues. CDR1 is SGHVS, CDR2 FNYEAQ, per germline. The CDR3 sequence is CASSRGHYTEAFF. DNA for the CDR3: TGTGCCAGCAGCCGAGGACACTACACTGAAGCTTTCTTT. Full variable domain (remainder filled in from reference TRBV7-6 and TRBJ1-1): GAGVSQSPRYKVTKRGQDVALRCDPISGHVSLYWYRQALGQGPEFLTYFNYEAQQDKSGLPNDRFSAERPEGSISTLTIQRTEQRDSAMYRCASSRGHYTEAFFGQGTRLTVV.

This chain joins TRBV14 and TRBJ1-2; weak D call: TRBD1 (5 bases). The V and J ends lost 4 bases and 4 bases respectively, with 10 bases between them. This CDR3 spans 13 amino acids. The germline gives CDR1 SGHDN, CDR2 FVKESK. Here the CDR3 DNA reads TGTGCCAGCAGCCCCGACAGCAGCTATGGCTACACCTTC. As protein: CASSPDSSYGYTF.

The CDR3 nucleotides are TGTGCCAGCAGCCCCTCTCGGGTAGGCTACAGCAATCAGCCCCAGCATTTT. As protein: CASSPSRVGYSNQPQHF. This chain joins TRBV5-6 and TRBJ1-5; no reliable D call. V was cut by 4 bases and J by 1 base, with 18 bases left in between. CDR1 is SGHDT, CDR2 YYEEEE, per germline. This CDR3 region has 17 residues.

V usage is TRBV7-8 and J usage is TRBJ1-6, with D maybe TRBD1 (6 bases). This CDR3 is built from 17 residues. V was clipped by 10 bases and J by 7 bases, with 26 bases between them. Germline-derived CDR1 and CDR2 are SGHVS and FQNEAQ. The CDR3 here is CATTGHNPLERNSPLHF. CDR3 nucleotides: TGTGCCACAACGGGACATAACCCTCTTGAACGGAATTCACCCCTCCACTTT.

The chain links TRBV7-9 to TRBJ2-3; 9 bases map to TRBD2. Germline V lookup: CDR1 SEHNR, CDR2 FQNEAQ (reference sequence). This CDR3 is built from 17 residues. Unmatched junction bases numbered 10, after V lost 2 bases and J lost 4 bases. Written as DNA, the CDR3 is TGTGCCAGCAGCTTACCGTCTAGCGGGACCGGGCCAGATACGCAGTATTTT. Protein: CASSLPSSGTGPDTQYF.

The chain couples TRBV7-3 to TRBJ2-2; 7 positions match TRBD1. V lost 2 bases and J lost 4; bases outside the gene matches: 4. Germline V gene lookup returns CDR1 SGHTA and CDR2 FQGTGA. The CDR3 length is 15 residues. The CDR3 DNA reads as TGTGCCAGCAGCTTAGCACCAGGGGGCACCGGGGAGCTGTTTTTT. Protein: CASSLAPGGTGELFF.

The rearrangement links TRBV18 to TRBJ2-1, with TRBD2 matching over 10 bases. The CDR3 length is 16 residues. Trimming took 4 bases from V and 7 from J; bases not matched to a gene: 10. CDR1 and CDR2 (germline): KGHSH, LQKENI. In DNA, the CDR3 is TGTGCCAGCTCACGTTCCGGGACTAGCGTGGGTAATGAGCAGTTCTTC. This translates into CASSRSGTSVGNEQFF.

This chain connects TRBV25-1 to TRBJ1-2, with D maybe TRBD1 (6 bases). Per germline, CDR1 MGHDK and CDR2 SYGVNS. The germline V and J ends were trimmed by 8 bases and 4 bases, with 14 bases remaining between them. The CDR3 runs to 13 residues. The CDR3 reads CASRGRDTYGYTF. The CDR3 coding sequence is TGTGCCAGCCGGGGTAGGGACACCTATGGCTACACCTTC.

The chain employs TRBV4-3 and TRBJ2-5, with D maybe TRBD2 (6 bases). The last part of the DNA fits TRBJ2-7 better; the J call may be wrong. Germline CDR1 is LGHNA and CDR2 is YSLEER. The CDR3 totals 15 residues. Written as DNA, the CDR3 is TGCGCCAGCAGCCAAGATCGTCGGAGGGTCTACGAGCAGTACTTC. This sequence encodes CASSQDRRRVYEQYF.

This rearrangement joins TRBV9 to TRBJ1-2; TRBD1 agrees at 7 bases. V lost 3 bases to trimming and J lost 6 bases; unmatched junction nucleotides: 11. The length of the CDR3 is 15 residues. Per the germline V gene, CDR1 is SGDLS and CDR2 is YYNGEE. The CDR3 loop is CASSATGFEENGYTF. The CDR3 region has the DNA TGTGCCAGCAGCGCGACAGGGTTTGAGGAGAATGGCTACACCTTC.

The J gene is TRBJ1-1, the V gene TRBV7-9, with 11 bases fitting TRBD1. V was pared by 5 bases and J by 3 bases, with 5 bases of the junction left unmatched. Germline assignment: CDR1 SEHNR and CDR2 FQNEAQ (reference sequence). The CDR3 sequence is 15 residues long. CDR3 region: CASSLGTGGDTEAFF. The CDR3 DNA is TGTGCCAGCAGCCTTGGGACAGGGGGAGACACTGAAGCTTTCTTT.

The chain carries TRBV18 and TRBJ1-1, with D maybe TRBD1 (6 bases). The CDR3 sequence is 13 residues long. Germline CDR1 is KGHSH and CDR2 is LQKENI. Between the trimmed V and J ends, which lost 4 bases and 6 bases, there was a span of 12 bases. The CDR3 region is CASSQQGGAEAFF. In nucleotides, the CDR3 is TGTGCCAGCTCACAACAGGGTGGCGCTGAAGCTTTCTTT.

J is TRBJ2-4 and V is TRBV19; weak D call: TRBD2 (7 bases). The CDR3 is 14 residues long. The V end was cut by 8 bases, the J end by 2 bases, with 13 bases between. Germline CDR1 and CDR2: LNHDA and SQIVND (reference sequence). The chain's CDR3 is CASGGGGTKNIQYF. CDR3 nucleotide sequence: TGTGCCAGTGGGGGAGGGGGAACCAAAAACATTCAGTACTTC.